This T cell receptor beta chain appears in the sequencing data of a study of response to subunit inactivated influenza vaccine. MiXCR, run by TCRdb on the RT-PCR reads, gives a single entry per CDR3 protein. Found here are roughly 520,000 distinct CDR3 sequences, around 25% of them singletons; the top ten hold 1.5% to 2%. Whole-study findings and limits: T cells newly recruited by each seasonal influenza vaccination are few, the authors suggested.

Comments on this clonotype: Its antigen is not identified.

Germline assignment: CDR1 SSHAT and CDR2 FNYEAQ (reference sequence). This CDR3 spans 15 amino acids. The V end was cut by 5 bases, the J end by 10 bases, with 21 bases between. The input for sequencing was CD4+ T cells sorted from PBMCs, taken roughly 5 days after vaccination. This TCR was recovered from a man over 45 who received an inactivated influenza vaccine. The chain employs TRBV7-7 and TRBJ2-1; D is perhaps TRBD1 (5 bases). CDR3 nucleotide sequence: TGTGCCAGCAGCCCTCTTTCCGGTGGGGCAGAAGAGCAGTTCTTC. Encoded protein: CASSPLSGGAEEQFF.